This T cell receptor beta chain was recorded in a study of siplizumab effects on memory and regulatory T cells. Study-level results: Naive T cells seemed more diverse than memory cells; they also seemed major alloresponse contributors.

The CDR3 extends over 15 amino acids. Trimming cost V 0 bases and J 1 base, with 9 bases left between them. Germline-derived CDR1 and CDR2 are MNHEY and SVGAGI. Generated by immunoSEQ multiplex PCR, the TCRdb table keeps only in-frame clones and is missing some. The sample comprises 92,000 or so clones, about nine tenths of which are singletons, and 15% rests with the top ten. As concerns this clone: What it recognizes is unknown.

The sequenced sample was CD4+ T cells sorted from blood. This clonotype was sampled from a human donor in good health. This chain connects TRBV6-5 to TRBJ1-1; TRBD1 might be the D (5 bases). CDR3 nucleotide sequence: TGTGCCAGCAGTTACTCTGGCAGGGCGAACACTGAAGCTTTCTTT. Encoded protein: CASSYSGRANTEAFF.